This TCR beta chain was retrieved from a study of OX40 agonist ivuxolimab in advanced cancers. Study-level background: Ivuxolimab was a fully human IgG2 agonistic monoclonal antibody targeting the costimulatory receptor OX40 (CD134). The point of sequencing TCRbeta in the periphery was to test whether ivuxolimab changed TCR sequence diversity and drove clonal T-cell expansion. The monotherapy dose-escalation portion (N of about 57 patients) of the phase I ivuxolimab trial is reported in the paper. Partial responses were achieved by three dose-escalation patients, of whom one had hepatocellular carcinoma and two had cutaneous melanoma. Intravenous ivuxolimab was administered to patients every 2 weeks at six dose levels: 0.01, 0.1, 0.3, 1.5, 3 and 10 mg/kg. In the dose-escalation cohort, 65% to 85% of patients were male, and the mean age was around 65 years with a range of roughly 23 to 90. Among the approximately 54 dose-escalation patients, some 19 had hepatocellular carcinoma, 15 or so melanoma, 9 renal cell carcinoma and 9 head and neck cancer. Patients were allowed to have had prior anti-PD-1, anti-PD-L1 or anti-CTLA-4 therapy, and approximately 39% of the dose-escalation patients had been treated with checkpoint inhibitors.

At the junction V is shortened by 6 bases and J by 4 bases; bases outside the gene matches: 12. The CDR3, cysteine through phenylalanine, is 16 amino acids long. Solely the CDR3 DNA is kept, with 48 bases framed from the first base. CDR1 and CDR2 are drawn from the germline V gene (reference sequence): MNHEY, SMNVEV. As for this clone: The clone's antigen remains unknown. It has no much larger one-base neighbor in the sample; base qualities were not kept.

Genomic DNA was isolated from the sorted cells so that the TCRbeta CDR3 region could be sequenced. The immunoSEQ Assay was used for sequencing of TCRbeta CDR3 regions. TCRdb mirrors the immuneACCESS table, restricted to in-frame sequences. Some clones are absent from its copies; in checked studies, under half trace to an unresolved V gene, and the reason for the others is unknown. For this sample there are 45,000 to 55,000 clones; about 81% appear just once. Together, the top ten hold under 2% of the sample. Here is what the overall study found, with its caveats: Partial responders in the 0.1-3.0 mg/kg groups had among the lowest normalized peripheral clonal expansion, especially among CD8+ T cells. Low levels of normalized T-cell clonal expansion were also seen in some nonresponding patients. Antigen specificity was not determined for the clonally expanded peripheral T cells. On average, CD8+ T cells showed more expanded clones than CD4+ T cells after ivuxolimab. At doses of 0.1 to 3.0 mg/kg, clonal expansion of both CD4+ and CD8+ blood T cells was observed from baseline to week 6.

Patients with a history of autoimmune disease or receiving systemic immunosuppression were excluded from the trial. In every dose cohort, peripheral blood was drawn for TCR sequencing at baseline, cycle 4 day 1, and cycle 7 day 1. Samples came from an open-label, multicenter, first-in-human phase I dose-escalation trial of ivuxolimab. Adults with locally advanced or metastatic head and neck squamous cell, hepatocellular, melanoma or renal cell carcinoma were enrolled in the trial. CD4+ and CD8+ T cells were sorted separately from peripheral blood before TCR sequencing. The chain was built from TRBV27 and TRBJ2-7, and 10 junction bases match TRBD1. Source: CD4+ or CD8+ T cells sorted from blood, taken in a trial of the OX40 agonist ivuxolimab. The origin of this receptor is an adult with an advanced solid tumor such as melanoma, head and neck, liver or kidney cancer. The encoded CDR3 is CASRRLAGQGTYEQYF. DNA sequence: TGTGCCAGCAGAAGATTGGCGGGACAGGGGACTTACGAGCAGTACTTC.